A single T cell receptor (beta chain) is shown here with its context. The data originate from a study of T cells expressing NK-cell markers. No DNA is given; TCRdb re-called the 5' RACE reads and lists each CDR3 protein once. This repertoire includes about half a million distinct CDR3 sequences. In germline, CDR1 is SGDLS, CDR2 YYNGEE. This CDR3 spans 19 amino acids. V gene TRBV9 combines with J gene TRBJ2-1; TCRdb's D gene call, TRBD2, goes unchecked for lack of DNA. Sequencing was done on a sample of blood T cells: a sorted CD56 or NKG2C T cell subset, CD4+ or CD8+ T cells, or bulk PBMC T cells (not recorded which). The clonotype was recovered from a woman aged 50 to 65 in good health. The CDR3 loop reads CASSPQTLVPGLVMDEQFF.